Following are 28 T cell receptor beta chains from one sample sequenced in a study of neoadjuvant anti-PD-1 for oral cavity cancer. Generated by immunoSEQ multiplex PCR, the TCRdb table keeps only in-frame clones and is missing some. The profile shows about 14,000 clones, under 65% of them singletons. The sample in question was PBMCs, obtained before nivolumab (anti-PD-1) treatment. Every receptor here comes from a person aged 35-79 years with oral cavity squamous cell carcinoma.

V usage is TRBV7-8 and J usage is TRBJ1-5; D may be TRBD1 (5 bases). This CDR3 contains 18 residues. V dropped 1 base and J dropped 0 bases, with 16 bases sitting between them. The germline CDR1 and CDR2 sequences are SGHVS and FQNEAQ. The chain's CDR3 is CASSLEGRQIYSNQPQHF. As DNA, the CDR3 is TGTGCCAGCAGCTTAGAAGGGCGACAGATCTATAGCAATCAGCCCCAGCATTTT.

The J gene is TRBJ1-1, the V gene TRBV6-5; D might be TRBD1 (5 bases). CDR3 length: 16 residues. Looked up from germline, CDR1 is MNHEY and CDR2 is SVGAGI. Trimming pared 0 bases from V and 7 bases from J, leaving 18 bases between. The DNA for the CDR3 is TGTGCCAGCAGTTACTCGGCGGCCTCAGGGCAGCATGAAGCTTTCTTT. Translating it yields CASSYSAASGQHEAFF.

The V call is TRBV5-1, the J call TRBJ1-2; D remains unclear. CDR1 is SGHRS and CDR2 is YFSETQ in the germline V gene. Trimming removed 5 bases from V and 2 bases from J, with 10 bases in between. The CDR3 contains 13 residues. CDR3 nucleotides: TGCGCCAGCAGTCCTACCAGAAACTATGGCTACACCTTC. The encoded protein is CASSPTRNYGYTF.

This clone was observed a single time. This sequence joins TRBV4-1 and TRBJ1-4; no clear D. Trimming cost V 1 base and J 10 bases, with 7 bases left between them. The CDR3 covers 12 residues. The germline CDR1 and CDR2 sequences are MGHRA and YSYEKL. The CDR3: CASSQVGRKLFF. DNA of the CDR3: TGCGCCAGCAGCCAAGTAGGGAGAAAACTGTTTTTT.

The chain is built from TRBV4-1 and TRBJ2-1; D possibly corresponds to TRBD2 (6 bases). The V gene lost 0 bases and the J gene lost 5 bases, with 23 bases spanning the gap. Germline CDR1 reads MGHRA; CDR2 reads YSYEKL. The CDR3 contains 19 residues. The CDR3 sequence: CASSQDVLRGLPLHNEQFF. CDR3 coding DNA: TGCGCCAGCAGCCAAGACGTCCTTCGGGGGTTACCCCTCCACAATGAGCAGTTCTTC.

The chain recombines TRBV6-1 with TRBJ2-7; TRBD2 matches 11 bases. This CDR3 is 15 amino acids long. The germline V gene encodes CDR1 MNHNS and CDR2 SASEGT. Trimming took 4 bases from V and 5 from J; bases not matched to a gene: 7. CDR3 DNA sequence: TGTGCCAGCAGTGTTATAGCGGGGGGGCTGAACGAGCAGTACTTC. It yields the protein CASSVIAGGLNEQYF.

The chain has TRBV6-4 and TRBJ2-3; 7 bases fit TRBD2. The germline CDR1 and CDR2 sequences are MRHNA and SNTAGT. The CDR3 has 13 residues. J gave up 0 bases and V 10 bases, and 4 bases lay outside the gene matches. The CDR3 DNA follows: TGTGCCACTAGCGGTACTAGCACAGATACGCAGTATTTT. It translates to CATSGTSTDTQYF.

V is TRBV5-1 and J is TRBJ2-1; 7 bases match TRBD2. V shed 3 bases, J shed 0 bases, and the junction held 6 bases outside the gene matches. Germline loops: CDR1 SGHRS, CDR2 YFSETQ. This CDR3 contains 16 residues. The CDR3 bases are TGCGCCAGCAGCTGGGGTCTAGCGGACTCCTACAATGAGCAGTTCTTC. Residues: CASSWGLADSYNEQFF.

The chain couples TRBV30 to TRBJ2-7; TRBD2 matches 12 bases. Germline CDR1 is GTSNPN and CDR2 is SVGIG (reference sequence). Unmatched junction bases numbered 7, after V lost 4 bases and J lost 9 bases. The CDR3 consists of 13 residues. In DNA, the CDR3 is TGTGCCTGGAATGGGCTAGCGGGAGGGATGCAGTACTTC. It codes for CAWNGLAGGMQYF.

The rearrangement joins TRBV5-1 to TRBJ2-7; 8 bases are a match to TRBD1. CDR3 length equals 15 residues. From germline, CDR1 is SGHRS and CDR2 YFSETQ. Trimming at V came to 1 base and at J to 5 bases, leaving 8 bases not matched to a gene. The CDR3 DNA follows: TGCGCCAGCAGCTTGTACACAGGGGGGTTCGACGAGCAGTACTTC. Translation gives CASSLYTGGFDEQYF.

The CDR3, as DNA: TGTGCCAGCAGTTTGCGGGAGGGGGATACGCAGTATTTT. As protein: CASSLREGDTQYF. The chain recombines TRBV6-6 with TRBJ2-3; 9 bases line up with TRBD2. CDR3 length equals 13 residues. The germline gives CDR1 MNHNY, CDR2 SVGAGI (reference sequence). Trimming cost V 4 bases and J 6 bases; bases outside gene matches: 2.

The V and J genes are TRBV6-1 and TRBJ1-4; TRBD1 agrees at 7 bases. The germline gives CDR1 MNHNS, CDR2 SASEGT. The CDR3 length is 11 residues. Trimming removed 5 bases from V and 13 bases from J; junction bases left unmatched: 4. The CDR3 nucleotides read TGTGCCAGCAGTCAGGGACAGATACTGTTTTTT. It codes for CASSQGQILFF.

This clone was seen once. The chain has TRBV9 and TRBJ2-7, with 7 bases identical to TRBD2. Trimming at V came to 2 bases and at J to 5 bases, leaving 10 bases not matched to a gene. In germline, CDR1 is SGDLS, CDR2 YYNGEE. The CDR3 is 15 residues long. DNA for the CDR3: TGTGCCAGCAGCGTTTTGGCGGGAGATGTAAACGAGCAGTACTTC. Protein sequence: CASSVLAGDVNEQYF.

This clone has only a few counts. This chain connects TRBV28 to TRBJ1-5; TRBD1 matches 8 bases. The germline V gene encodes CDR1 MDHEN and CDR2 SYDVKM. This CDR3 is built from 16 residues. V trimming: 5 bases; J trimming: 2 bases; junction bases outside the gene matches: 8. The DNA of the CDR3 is TGTGCCAGCAGTGCACCGGACAGGGCGGGCAATCAGCCCCAGCATTTT. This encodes CASSAPDRAGNQPQHF.

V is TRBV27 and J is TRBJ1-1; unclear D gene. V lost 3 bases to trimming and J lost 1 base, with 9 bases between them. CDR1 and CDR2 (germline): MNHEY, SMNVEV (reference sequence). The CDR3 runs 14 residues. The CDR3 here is CASSLLQQNTEAFF. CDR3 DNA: TGTGCCAGCAGTTTGTTACAGCAGAACACTGAAGCTTTCTTT.

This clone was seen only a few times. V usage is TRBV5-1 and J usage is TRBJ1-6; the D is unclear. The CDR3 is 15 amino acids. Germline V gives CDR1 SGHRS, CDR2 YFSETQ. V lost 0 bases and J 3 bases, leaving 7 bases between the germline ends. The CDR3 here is CASSLEADYNSPLHF. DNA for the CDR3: TGCGCCAGCAGCTTGGAGGCGGACTATAATTCACCCCTCCACTTT. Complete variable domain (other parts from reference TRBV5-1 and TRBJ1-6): KAGVTQTPRYLIKTRGQQVTLSCSPISGHRSVSWYQQTPGQGLQFLFEYFSETQRNKGNFPGRFSGRQFSNSRSEMNVSTLELGDSALYLCASSLEADYNSPLHFGNGTRLTVT.

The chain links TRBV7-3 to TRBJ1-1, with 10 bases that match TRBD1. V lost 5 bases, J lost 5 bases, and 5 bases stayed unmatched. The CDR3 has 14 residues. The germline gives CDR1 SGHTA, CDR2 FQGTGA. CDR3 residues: CASSPGQGGTEAFF. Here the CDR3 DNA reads TGTGCCAGCAGCCCCGGACAGGGGGGAACTGAAGCTTTCTTT.

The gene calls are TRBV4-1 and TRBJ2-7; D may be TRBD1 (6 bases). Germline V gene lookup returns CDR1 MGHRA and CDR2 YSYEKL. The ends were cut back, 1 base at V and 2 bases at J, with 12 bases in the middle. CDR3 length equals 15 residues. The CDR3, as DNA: TGCGCCAGCAGCCAAGGACAGGTTCCTACCTACGAGCAGTACTTC. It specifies CASSQGQVPTYEQYF.

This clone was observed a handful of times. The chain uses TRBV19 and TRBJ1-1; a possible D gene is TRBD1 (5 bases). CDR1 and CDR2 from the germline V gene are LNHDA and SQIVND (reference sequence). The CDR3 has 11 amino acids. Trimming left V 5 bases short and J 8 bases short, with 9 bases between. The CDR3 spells CASSARAEAFF. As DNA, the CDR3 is TGTGCCAGTAGTGCCAGGGCCGAAGCTTTCTTT.

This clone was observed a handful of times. The CDR3 sequence: CASSKEGRHRNSNQPQHF. The CDR3 DNA is TGTGCCAGCAGCAAGGAAGGGAGACACCGAAATAGCAATCAGCCCCAGCATTTT. The V call is TRBV21-1, the J call TRBJ1-5. TRBV21-1 is shown as a pseudogene. This CDR3 contains 18 residues.

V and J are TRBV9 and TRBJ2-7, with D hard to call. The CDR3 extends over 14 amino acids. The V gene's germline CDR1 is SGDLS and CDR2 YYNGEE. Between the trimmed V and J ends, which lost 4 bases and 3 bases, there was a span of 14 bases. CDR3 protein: CASSPRPANYEQYF. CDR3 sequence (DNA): TGTGCCAGCAGCCCCCGGCCGGCCAACTACGAGCAGTACTTC.

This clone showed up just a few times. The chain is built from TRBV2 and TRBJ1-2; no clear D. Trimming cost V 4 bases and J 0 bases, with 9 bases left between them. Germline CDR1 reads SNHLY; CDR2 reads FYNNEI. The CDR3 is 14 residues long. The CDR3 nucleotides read TGTGCCAGCAGTGCGTGGAGGACTAACTATGGCTACACCTTC. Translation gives CASSAWRTNYGYTF.

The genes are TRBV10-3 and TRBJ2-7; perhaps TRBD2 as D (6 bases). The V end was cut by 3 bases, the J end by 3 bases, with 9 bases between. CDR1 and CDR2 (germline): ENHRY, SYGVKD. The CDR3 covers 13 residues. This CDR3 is CAISDGTHYEQYF. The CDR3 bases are TGTGCCATCAGTGATGGGACTCACTACGAGCAGTACTTC.

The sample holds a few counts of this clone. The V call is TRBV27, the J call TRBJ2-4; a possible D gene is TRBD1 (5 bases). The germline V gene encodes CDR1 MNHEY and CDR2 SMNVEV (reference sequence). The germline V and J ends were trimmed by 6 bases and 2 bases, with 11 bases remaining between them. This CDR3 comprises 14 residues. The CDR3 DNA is TGTGCCAGCAGCTACGACAGATCCAAAAACATTCAGTACTTC. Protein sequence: CASSYDRSKNIQYF.

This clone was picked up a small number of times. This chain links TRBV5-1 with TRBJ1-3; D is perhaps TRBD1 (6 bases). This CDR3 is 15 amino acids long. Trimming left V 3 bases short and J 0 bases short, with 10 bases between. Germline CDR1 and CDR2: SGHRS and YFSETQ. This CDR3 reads CASSSTGRSGNTIYF. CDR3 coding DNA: TGCGCCAGCAGCTCCACAGGGCGCTCTGGAAACACCATATATTTT.

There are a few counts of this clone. CDR3 residues: CASSPSGDNQPQHF. The CDR3 nucleotides are TGTGCCAGCTCACCATCAGGGGACAATCAGCCCCAGCATTTT. The chain links TRBV18 to TRBJ1-5; D possibly corresponds to TRBD1 (6 bases). The CDR3 covers 14 residues. The V gene's germline CDR1 is KGHSH and CDR2 LQKENI. V gave up 2 bases and J gave up 3 bases, with 8 bases separating them.

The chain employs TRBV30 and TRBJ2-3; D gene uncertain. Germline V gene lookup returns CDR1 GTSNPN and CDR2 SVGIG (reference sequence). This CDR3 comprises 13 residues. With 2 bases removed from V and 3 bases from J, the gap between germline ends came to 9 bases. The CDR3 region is CAWSWMQTDTQYF. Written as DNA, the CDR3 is TGTGCCTGGAGTTGGATGCAAACAGATACGCAGTATTTT.

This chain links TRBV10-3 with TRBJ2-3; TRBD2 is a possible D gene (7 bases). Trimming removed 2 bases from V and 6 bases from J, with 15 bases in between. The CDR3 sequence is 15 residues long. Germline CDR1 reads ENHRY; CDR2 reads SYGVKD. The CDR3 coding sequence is TGTGCCATCAGTGAGGGGCGGGGGCCTTGGGATACGCAGTATTTT. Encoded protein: CAISEGRGPWDTQYF.